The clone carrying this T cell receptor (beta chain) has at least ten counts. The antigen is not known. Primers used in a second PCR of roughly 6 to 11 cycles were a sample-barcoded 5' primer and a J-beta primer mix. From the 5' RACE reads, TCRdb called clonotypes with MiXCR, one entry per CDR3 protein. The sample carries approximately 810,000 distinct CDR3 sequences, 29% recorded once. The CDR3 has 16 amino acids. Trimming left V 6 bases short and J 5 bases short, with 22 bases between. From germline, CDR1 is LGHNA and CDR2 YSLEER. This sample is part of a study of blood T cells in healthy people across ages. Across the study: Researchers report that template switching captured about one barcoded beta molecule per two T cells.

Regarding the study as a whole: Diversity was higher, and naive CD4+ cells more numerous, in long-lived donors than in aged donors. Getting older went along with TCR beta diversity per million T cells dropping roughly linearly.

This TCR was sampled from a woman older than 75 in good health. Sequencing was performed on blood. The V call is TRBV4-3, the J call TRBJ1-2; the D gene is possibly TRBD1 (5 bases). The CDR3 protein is CASRAYLRGERYGYTF. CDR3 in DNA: TGCGCCAGCAGAGCTTACTTGAGGGGTGAACGATATGGCTACACCTTC.